This T cell receptor (beta chain) was identified in a study of type 1 regulatory T cells. Study at large: This in vitro CD4 product, T-allo10, is enriched for Tr1 cells and alloantigen-specific. General study results and limits: Tr1 cells had a more restricted TCR repertoire than non-Tr1 cells.

Of note for this clonotype: The antigen remains undetermined.

Germline CDR1 is LGHNA and CDR2 is YNFKEQ. The CDR3 sequence is 15 residues long. Trimming removed 0 bases at V and 4 bases at J, with 10 bases between. MiXCR was run by TCRdb on the reads, yielding one entry per CDR3 protein. The sample has about 65,000 distinct CDR3 sequences, 45% to 50% seen once. The rearrangement joins TRBV4-2 to TRBJ2-1; D is possibly TRBD1 (5 bases). The sample was cultured non-Tr1 T cells, either the whole culture or a sorted T cell fraction (not recorded which). The clonotype comes from a human donor in good health. The CDR3 region is CASSQEARGYNEQFF. CDR3 coding DNA: TGTGCCAGCAGCCAAGAGGCTAGGGGATACAATGAGCAGTTCTTC.